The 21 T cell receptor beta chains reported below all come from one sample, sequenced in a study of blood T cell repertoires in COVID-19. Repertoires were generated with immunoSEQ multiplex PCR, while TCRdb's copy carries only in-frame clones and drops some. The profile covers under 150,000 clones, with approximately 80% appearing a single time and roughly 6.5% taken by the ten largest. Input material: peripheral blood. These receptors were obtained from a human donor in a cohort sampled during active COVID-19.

The CDR3 loop is CASSTSTGPGNTIYF. CDR3 coding DNA: TGTGCCAGCAGCACTTCGACAGGTCCAGGAAACACCATATATTTT. V and J are TRBV5-5 and TRBJ1-3; maybe TRBD1 (6 bases). The CDR3 runs 15 residues. V was shortened by 4 bases and J by 4 bases, with 15 bases between the two germline ends. CDR1 is SGHKS, CDR2 YYEKEE, per germline (reference sequence).

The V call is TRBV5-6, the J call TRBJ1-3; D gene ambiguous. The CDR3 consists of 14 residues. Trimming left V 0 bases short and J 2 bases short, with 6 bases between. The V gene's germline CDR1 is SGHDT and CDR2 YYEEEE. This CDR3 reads CASSLGGAGNTIYF. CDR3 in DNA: TGTGCCAGCAGCTTGGGCGGGGCTGGAAACACCATATATTTT.

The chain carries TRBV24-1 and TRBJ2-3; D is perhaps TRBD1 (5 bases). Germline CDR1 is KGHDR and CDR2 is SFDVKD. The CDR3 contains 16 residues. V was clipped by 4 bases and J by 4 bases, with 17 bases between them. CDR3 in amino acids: CATSDRGGARPDTQYF. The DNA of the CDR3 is TGTGCCACCAGTGACCGAGGTGGGGCTAGACCAGATACGCAGTATTTT.

CDR3 nucleotide sequence: TGTGCCAGCAGCTTGCGACAGAACACTGAAGCTTTCTTT. Translated: CASSLRQNTEAFF. The rearrangement joins TRBV7-8 to TRBJ1-1; D unclear. CDR3 length: 13 amino acids. The germline V gene encodes CDR1 SGHVS and CDR2 FQNEAQ. V lost 3 bases to trimming and J lost 1 base, with 6 bases between them.

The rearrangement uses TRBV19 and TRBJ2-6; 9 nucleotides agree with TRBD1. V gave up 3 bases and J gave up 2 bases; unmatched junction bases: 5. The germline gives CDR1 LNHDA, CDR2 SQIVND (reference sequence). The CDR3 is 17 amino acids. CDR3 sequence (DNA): TGTGCCAGTAGTATGGGGACAGGGCCACCTGGGGCCAACGTCCTGACTTTC. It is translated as CASSMGTGPPGANVLTF.

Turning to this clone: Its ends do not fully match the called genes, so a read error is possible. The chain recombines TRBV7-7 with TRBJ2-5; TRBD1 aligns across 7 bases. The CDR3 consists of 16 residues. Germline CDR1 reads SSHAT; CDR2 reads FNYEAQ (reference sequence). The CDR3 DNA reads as TGTGCTAGCAGCTTAGGGGACAGTATCCTCCAAGAGACCCAGTACTTC. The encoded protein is CASSLGDSILQETQYF.

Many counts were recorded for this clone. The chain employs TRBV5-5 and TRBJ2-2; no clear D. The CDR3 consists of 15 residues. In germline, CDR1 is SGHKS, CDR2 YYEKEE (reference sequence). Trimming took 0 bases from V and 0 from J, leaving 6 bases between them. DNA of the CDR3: TGTGCCAGCAGCTTGGGCAGGACGAACACCGGGGAGCTGTTTTTT. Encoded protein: CASSLGRTNTGELFF.

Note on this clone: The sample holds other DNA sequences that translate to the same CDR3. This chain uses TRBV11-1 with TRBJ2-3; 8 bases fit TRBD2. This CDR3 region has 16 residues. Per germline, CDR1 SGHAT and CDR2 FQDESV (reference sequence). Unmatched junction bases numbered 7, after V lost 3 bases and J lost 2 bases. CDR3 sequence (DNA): TGTGCCAGCAGCTTTCAGAGCGGGGGCACCACAGATACGCAGTATTTT. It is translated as CASSFQSGGTTDTQYF.

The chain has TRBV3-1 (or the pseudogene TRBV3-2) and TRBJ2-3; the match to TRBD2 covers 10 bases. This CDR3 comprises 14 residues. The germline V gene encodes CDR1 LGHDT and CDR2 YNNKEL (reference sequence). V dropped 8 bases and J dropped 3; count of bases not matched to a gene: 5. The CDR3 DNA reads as TGTGCCAGCCAACTAGCGGGGAGAACAGATACGCAGTATTTT. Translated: CASQLAGRTDTQYF.

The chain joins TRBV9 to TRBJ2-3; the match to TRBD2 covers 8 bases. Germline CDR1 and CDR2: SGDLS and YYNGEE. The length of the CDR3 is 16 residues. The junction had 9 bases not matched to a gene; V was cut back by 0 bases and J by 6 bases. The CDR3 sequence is CASSVDGRGAWDTQYF. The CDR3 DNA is TGTGCCAGCAGCGTAGACGGGCGGGGGGCATGGGATACGCAGTATTTT.

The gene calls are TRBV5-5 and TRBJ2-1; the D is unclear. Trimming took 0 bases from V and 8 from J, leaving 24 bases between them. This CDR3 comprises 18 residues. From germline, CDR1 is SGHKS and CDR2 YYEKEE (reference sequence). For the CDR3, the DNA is TGTGCCAGCAGCTTGGGTCCCCAAACGTCTCTGAGTTCCGATGAGCAGTTCTTC. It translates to CASSLGPQTSLSSDEQFF.

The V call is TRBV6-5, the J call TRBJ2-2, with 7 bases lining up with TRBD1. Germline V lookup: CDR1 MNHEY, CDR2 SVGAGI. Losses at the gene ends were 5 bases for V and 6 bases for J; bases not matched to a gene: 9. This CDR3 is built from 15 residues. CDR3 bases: TGTGCCAGCAGTCTAGGACAGGTATCTTCCGGGGAGCTGTTTTTT. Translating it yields CASSLGQVSSGELFF.

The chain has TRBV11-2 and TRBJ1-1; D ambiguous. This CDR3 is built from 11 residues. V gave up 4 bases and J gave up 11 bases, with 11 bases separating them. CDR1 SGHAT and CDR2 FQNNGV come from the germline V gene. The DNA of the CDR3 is TGTGCCAGCAGCTCCGAAGGGAGGGCTTTCTTT. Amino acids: CASSSEGRAFF. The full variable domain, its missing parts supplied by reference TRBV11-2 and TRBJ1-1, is EAGVAQSPRYKIIEKRQSVAFWCNPISGHATLYWYQQILGQGPKLLIQFQNNGVVDDSQLPKDRFSAERLKGVDSTLKIQPAKLEDSAVYLCASSSEGRAFFGQGTRLTVV.

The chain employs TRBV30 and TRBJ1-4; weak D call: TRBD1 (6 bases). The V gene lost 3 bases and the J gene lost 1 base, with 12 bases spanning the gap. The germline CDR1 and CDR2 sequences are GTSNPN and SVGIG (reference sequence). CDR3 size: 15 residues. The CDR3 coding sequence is TGTGCCTGGAGGACTGGACAGAAAACTAATGAAAAACTGTTTTTT. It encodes CAWRTGQKTNEKLFF.

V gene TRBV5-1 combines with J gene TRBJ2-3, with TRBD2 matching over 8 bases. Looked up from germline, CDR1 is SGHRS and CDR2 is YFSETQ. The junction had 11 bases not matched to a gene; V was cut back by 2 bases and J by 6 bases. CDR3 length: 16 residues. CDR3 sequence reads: CASSFEDPVAGDTQYF. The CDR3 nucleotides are TGCGCCAGCAGCTTTGAGGACCCCGTAGCGGGGGATACGCAGTATTTT.

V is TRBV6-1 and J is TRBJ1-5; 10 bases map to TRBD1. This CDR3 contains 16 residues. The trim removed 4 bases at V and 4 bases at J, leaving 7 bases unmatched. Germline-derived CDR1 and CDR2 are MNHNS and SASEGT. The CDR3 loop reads CASSGRDRGMNQPQHF. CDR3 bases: TGTGCCAGCAGTGGGAGGGACAGGGGAATGAATCAGCCCCAGCATTTT.

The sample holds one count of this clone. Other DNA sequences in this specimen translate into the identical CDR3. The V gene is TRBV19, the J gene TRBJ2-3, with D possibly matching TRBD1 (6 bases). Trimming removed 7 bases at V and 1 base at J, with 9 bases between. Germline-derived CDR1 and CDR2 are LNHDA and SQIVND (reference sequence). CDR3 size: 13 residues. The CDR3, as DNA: TGTGCCAGTACCCCAGGGGGCACAGATACGCAGTATTTT. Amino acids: CASTPGGTDTQYF.

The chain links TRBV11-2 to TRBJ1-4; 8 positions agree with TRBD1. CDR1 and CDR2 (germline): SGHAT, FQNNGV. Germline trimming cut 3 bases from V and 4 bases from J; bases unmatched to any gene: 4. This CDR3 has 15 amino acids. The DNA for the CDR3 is TGTGCCAGCAGCTTCCGACAGGGGAATAATGAAAAACTGTTTTTT. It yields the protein CASSFRQGNNEKLFF.

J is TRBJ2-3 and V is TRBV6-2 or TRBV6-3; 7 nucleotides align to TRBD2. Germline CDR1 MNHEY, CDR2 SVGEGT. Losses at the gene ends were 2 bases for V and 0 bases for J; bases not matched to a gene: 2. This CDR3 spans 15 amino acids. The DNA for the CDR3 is TGTGCCAGCAGTTACGTTAGCGGGAGCACAGATACGCAGTATTTT. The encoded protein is CASSYVSGSTDTQYF.

DNA of the CDR3: TGTGCCAGTAGTATCAACAGGGACAACACTGAAGCTTTCTTT. Amino acid sequence: CASSINRDNTEAFF. V gene TRBV19 combines with J gene TRBJ1-1; D is perhaps TRBD1 (6 bases). CDR3 length equals 14 residues. The V gene lost 3 bases and the J gene lost 2 bases, with 10 bases spanning the gap. Germline CDR1 is LNHDA and CDR2 is SQIVND (reference sequence).

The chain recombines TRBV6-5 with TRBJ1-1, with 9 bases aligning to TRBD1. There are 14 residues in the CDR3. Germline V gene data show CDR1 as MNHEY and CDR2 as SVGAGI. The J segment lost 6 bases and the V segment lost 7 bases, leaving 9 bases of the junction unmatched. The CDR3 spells CASTPGTGLAEAFF. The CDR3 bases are TGTGCCAGCACTCCCGGGACAGGGTTGGCTGAAGCTTTCTTT.